This T cell receptor (beta chain) originates from a study of CD8 T cells in ankylosing spondylitis (TCRdb year 2017). Regarding the study in general: The study set out to find disease-linked TCR variants by profiling T cell receptor beta repertoires in ankylosing spondylitis patients and healthy donors. In total, the full study cohort was made up of some 100 healthy donors and more than 20 ankylosing spondylitis patients. Peripheral blood samples were taken, and synovial fluid was additionally collected from ankylosing spondylitis patients.

This clonotype was counted at least ten times. No antigen is known for it. No qualities accompany the bases; no much larger clone lies one base away. TCRdb names Illumina HiSeq 2500 as the instrument used. Quantitative 5'-RACE with molecular barcodes was used to prepare TCR beta libraries. In the original analysis: To identify disease-linked TCR variants, a new computational method was used, one built on a probabilistic model of VDJ rearrangement. The public reads were quality trimmed at Q25 with fastp and then assembled into clones with MiXCR by TCRdb, keeping productive beta chains. Identical CDR3 protein sequences are pooled into one entry, listed with their most common genes and DNA. TCRdb's processing, not the authors', yielded these V and J calls. The table for this sample lists 200,000 to 300,000 distinct CDR3 sequences; approximately 8.4% of them were counted only once. Approximately 4.8% of the sample is taken by the ten largest.

Broad study findings and their caveats: In peripheral blood, the disease-linked clones were found at relatively low frequencies and had a CD8+ phenotype. Some motif variants were previously reported in synovial fluid and blood of reactive arthritis patients, suggesting common disease-initiation mechanisms. The disease-linked clones were reported to be significantly enriched in matched synovial fluid samples from ankylosing spondylitis patients. Blood from ankylosing spondylitis patients appeared to be characterized by a TCR beta motif composed of roughly 8 highly homologous amino acid variants.

The CDR3 measures 19 amino acids from cysteine to phenylalanine. Of all the DNA, just the CDR3 is kept, 57 bases in frame from base 1. The germline V gene supplies CDR1 MNHEY and CDR2 SVGEGT. Germline trimming: 8 bases from V, 0 bases from J; junction bases outside gene matches: 15. The rearranged chain carries TRBV6-2 or TRBV6-3 and TRBJ2-1, and TRBD1 matches 11 of the central bases. The origin of this receptor is a female donor with ankylosing spondylitis or in good health (not recorded which). Material for sequencing was blood, either unsorted or a sorted T cell fraction (not recorded which). The base sequence is TGTGCCAGCTTGGGATCGGGACAGGGGGTCCCGAGCTCCTACAATGAGCAGTTCTTC. Its protein reads: CASLGSGQGVPSSYNEQFF.